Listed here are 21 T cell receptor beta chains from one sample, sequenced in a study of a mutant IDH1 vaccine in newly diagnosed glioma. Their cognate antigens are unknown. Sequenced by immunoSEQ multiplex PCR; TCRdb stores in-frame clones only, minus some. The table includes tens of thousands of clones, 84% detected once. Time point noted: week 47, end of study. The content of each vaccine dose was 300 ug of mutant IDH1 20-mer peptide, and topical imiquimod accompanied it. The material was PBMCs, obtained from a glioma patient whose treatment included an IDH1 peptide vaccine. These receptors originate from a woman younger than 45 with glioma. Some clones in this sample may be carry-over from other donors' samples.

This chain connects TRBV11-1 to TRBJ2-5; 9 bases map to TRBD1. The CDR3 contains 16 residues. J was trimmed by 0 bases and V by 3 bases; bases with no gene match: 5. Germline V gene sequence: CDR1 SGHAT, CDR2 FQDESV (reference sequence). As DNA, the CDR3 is TGTGCCAGCAGCTTGTACAGGGGGCGTGACCAAGAGACCCAGTACTTC. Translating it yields CASSLYRGRDQETQYF.

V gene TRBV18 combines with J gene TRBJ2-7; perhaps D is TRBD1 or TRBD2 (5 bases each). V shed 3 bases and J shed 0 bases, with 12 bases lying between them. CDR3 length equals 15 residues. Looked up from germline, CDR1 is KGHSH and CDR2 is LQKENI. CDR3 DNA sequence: TGTGCCAGCTCACCCTCTCGGGGCAGCTCCTACGAGCAGTACTTC. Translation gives CASSPSRGSSYEQYF. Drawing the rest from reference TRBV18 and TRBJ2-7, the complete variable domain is NAGVMQNPRHLVRRRGQEARLRCSPMKGHSHVYWYRQLPEEGLKFMVYLQKENIIDESGMPKERFSAEFPKEGPSILRIQQVVRGDSAAYFCASSPSRGSSYEQYFGPGTRLTVT.

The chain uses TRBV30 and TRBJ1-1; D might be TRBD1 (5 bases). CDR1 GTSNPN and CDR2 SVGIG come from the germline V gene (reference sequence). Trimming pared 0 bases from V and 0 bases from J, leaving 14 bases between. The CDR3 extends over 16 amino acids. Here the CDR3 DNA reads TGTGCCTGGAGTGTACAGGAAAGAGGGCTGAACACTGAAGCTTTCTTT. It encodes CAWSVQERGLNTEAFF.

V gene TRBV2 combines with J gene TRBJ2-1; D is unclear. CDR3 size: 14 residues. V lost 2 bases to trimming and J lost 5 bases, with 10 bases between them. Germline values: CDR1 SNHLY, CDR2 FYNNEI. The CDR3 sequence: CASSERWIDNEQFF. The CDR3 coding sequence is TGTGCCAGCAGTGAAAGGTGGATCGACAATGAGCAGTTCTTC.

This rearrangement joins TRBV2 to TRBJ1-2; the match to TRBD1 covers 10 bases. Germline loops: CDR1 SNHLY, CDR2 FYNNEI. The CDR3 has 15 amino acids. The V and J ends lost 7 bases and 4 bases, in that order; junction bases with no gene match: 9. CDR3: CASKDRGRVFYGYTF. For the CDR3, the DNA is TGTGCCAGCAAAGACAGGGGGCGCGTTTTCTATGGCTACACCTTC.

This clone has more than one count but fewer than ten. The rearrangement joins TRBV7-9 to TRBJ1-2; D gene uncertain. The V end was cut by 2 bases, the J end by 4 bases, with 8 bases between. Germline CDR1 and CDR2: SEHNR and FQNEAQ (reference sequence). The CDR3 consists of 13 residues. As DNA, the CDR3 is TGTGCCAGCAGCTTACCAAACGGCTATGGCTACACCTTC. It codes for CASSLPNGYGYTF.

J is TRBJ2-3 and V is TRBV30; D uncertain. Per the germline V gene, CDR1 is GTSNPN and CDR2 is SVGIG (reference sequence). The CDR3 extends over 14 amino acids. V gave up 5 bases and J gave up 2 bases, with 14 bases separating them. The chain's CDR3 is CAWGSVGYTDTQYF. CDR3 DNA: TGTGCCTGGGGGTCCGTGGGATACACAGATACGCAGTATTTT.

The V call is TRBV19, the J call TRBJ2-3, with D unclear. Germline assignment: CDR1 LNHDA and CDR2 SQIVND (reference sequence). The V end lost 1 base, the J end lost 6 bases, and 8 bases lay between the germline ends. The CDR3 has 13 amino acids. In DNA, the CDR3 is TGTGCCAGTAGTATAGCCCCCGGGGATACGCAGTATTTT. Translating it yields CASSIAPGDTQYF.

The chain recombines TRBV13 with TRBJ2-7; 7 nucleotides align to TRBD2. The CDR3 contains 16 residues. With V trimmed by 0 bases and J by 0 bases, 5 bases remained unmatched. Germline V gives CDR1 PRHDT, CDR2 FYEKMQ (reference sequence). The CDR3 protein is CASSLGRGGSSYEQYF. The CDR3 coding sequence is TGTGCCAGCAGCTTAGGGAGAGGCGGGAGCTCCTACGAGCAGTACTTC.

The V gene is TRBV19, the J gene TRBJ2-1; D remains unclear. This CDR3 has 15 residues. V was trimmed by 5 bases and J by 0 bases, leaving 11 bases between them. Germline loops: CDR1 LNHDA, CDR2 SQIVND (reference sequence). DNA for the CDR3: TGTGCCAGTAGTCCTACCCCGAGCTCCTACAATGAGCAGTTCTTC. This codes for CASSPTPSSYNEQFF.

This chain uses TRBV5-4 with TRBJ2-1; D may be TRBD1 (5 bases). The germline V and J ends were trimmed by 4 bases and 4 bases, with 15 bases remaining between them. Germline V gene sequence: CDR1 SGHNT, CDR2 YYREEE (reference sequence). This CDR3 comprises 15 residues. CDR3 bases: TGTGCCAGCAGCCCAGGGTCAGAAACTTACAATGAGCAGTTCTTC. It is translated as CASSPGSETYNEQFF. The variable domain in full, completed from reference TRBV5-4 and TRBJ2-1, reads ETGVTQSPTHLIKTRGQQVTLRCSSQSGHNTVSWYQQALGQGPQFIFQYYREEENGRGNFPPRFSGLQFPNYSSELNVNALELDDSALYLCASSPGSETYNEQFFGPGTRLTVL.

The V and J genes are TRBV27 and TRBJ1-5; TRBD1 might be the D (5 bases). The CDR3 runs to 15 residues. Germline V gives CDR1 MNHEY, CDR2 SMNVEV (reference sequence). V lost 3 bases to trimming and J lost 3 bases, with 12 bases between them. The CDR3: CASSFSGGNNQPQHF. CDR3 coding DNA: TGTGCCAGCAGTTTCTCGGGGGGGAACAATCAGCCCCAGCATTTT.

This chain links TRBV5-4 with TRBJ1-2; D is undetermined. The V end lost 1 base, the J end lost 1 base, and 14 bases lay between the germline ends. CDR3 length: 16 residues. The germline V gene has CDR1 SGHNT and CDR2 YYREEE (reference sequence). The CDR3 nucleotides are TGTGCCAGCAGCTTGCTTCCGAGGCGCGATAACTATGGCTACACCTTC. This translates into CASSLLPRRDNYGYTF. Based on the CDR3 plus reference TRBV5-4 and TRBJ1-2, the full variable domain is ETGVTQSPTHLIKTRGQQVTLRCSSQSGHNTVSWYQQALGQGPQFIFQYYREEENGRGNFPPRFSGLQFPNYSSELNVNALELDDSALYLCASSLLPRRDNYGYTFGSGTRLTVV.

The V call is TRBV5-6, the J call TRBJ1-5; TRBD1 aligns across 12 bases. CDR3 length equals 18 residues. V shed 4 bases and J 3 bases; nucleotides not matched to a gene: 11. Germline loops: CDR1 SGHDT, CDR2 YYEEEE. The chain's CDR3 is CASSPGTGGFGDNQPQHF. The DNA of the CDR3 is TGTGCCAGCAGCCCCGGGACAGGGGGCTTTGGGGACAATCAGCCCCAGCATTTT.

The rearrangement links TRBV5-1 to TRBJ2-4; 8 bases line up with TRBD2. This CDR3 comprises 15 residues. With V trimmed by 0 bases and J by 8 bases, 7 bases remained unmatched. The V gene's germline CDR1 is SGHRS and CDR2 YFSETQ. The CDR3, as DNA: TGCGCCAGCAGCTTGGCCGCTGGACTAGCCGACATTCAGTACTTC. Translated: CASSLAAGLADIQYF.

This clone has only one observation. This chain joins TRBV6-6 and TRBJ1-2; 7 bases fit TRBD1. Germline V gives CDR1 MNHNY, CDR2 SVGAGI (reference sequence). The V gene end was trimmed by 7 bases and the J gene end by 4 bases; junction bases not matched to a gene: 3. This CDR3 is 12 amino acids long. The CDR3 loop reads CASKTGSYGYTF. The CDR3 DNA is TGTGCCAGCAAGACAGGGTCCTATGGCTACACCTTC.

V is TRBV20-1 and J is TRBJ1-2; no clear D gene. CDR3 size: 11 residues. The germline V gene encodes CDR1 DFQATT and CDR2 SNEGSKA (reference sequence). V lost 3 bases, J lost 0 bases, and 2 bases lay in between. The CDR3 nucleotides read TGCAGTGCTAGTTCTAACTATGGCTACACCTTC. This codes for CSASSNYGYTF.

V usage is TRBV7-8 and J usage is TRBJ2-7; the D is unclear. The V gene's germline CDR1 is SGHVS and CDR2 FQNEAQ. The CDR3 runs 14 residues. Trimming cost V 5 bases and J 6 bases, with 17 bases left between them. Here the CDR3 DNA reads TGTGCCAGCAGCCCCCGCGTTTCAAGGTTCGAGCAGTACTTC. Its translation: CASSPRVSRFEQYF.

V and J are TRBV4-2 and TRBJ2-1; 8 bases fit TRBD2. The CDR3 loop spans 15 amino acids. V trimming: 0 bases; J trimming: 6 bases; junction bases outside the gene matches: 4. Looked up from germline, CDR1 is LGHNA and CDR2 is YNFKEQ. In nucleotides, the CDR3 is TGTGCCAGCAGCCAAGATGCGGGAGGAGGCAATGAGCAGTTCTTC. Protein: CASSQDAGGGNEQFF.

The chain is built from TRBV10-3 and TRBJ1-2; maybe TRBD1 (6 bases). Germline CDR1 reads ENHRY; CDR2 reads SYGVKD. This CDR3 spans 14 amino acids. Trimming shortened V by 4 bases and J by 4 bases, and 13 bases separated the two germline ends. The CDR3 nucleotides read TGTGCCATCAGTGGCGGACAGACTCTCTATGGCTACACCTTC. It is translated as CAISGGQTLYGYTF.

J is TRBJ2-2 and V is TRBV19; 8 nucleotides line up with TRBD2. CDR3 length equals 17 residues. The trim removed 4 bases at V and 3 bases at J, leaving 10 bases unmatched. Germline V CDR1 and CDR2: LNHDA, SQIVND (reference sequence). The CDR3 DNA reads TGTGCCAGTAGTACCCCCATAGCGGGAAGTCACACCGGGGAGCTGTTTTTT. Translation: CASSTPIAGSHTGELFF.